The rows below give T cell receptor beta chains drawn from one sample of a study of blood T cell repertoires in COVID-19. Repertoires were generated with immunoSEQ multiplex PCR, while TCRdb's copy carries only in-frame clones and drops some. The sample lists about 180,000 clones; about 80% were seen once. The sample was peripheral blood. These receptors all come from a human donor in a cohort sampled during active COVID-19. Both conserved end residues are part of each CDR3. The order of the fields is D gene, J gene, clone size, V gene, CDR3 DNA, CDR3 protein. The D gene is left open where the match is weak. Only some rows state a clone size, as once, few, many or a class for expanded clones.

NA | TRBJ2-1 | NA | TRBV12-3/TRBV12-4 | TGTGCCACCGCGGGCAGTGTTTTTGCAGAGCAGTTCTTC | CATAGSVFAEQFF
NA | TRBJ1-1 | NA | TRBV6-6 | TGTGCCAGCAGTTACTCGGGCACGAACACTGAAGCTTTCTTT | CASSYSGTNTEAFF
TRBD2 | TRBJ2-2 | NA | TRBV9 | TGTGCCAGCAGCGCGGGGGGGCTGGCCGGGGAGCTGTTTTTT | CASSAGGLAGELFF
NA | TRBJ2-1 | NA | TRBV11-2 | TGTGCCAGCTCGGTAGGGGCGAATACTAACAATGAGCAGTTCTTC | CASSVGANTNNEQFF
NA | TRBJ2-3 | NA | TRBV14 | TGTGCCAGCAGCCAAGGGGCGCCCCAGGCAGATACGCAGTATTTT | CASSQGAPQADTQYF
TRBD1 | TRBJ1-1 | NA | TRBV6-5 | TGTGCCAGCAGTTACGGGACAGGGGGCAGGGGCACTGAAGCTTTCTTT | CASSYGTGGRGTEAFF
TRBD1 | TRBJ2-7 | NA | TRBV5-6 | TGTGCCAGCAGCTCGGGACAGGGGGCAGGCGAGCAGTACTTC | CASSSGQGAGEQYF
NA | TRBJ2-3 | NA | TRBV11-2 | TGTGCCAGCAGCTTAGGGGATAGCGGCCGCACAGATACGCAGTATTTT | CASSLGDSGRTDTQYF
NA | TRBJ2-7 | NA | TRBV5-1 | TGCGCCAGCAGCTTGGACCCCTCGGACAGTACCCCTTCCTACGAGCAGTACTTC | CASSLDPSDSTPSYEQYF
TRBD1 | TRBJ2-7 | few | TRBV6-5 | TGTGCCAGCAGTCCGGACAGGGTACCCTACGAGCAGTACTTC | CASSPDRVPYEQYF
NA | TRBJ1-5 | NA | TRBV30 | TGTGCCTGGGCCACGGGGAGCAATCAGCCCCAGCATTTT | CAWATGSNQPQHF
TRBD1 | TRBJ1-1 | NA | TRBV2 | TGTGCCAGCAGTCTCGACAGGGGAAACACTGAAGCTTTCTTT | CASSLDRGNTEAFF
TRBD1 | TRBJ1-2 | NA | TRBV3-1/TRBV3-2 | TGTGCCAGCAGCCGGGACAGCTCCTATGGCTACACCTTC | CASSRDSSYGYTF
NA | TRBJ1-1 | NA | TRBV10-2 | TGCGCCAGCACCGAGGGTGGGTACATGAACACTGAAGCTTTCTTT | CASTEGGYMNTEAFF
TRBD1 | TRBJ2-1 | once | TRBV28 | TGTGCCAGCAGTCCCCGGAACGCCGGGACAGCGGCCTCGAAGTTCTTC | CASSPRNAGTAASKFF
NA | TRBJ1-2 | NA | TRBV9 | TGTGCCAGCAGCGTAAGCACGAACTATGGCTACACCTTC | CASSVSTNYGYTF
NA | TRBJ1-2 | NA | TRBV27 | TGTGCCAGCAGTTTAGGGGCCAACTATGGCTACACCTTC | CASSLGANYGYTF
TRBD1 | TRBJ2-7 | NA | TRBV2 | TGTGCCAGCAGTGGTCCGGGACAGACAATCTACGAGCAGTACTTC | CASSGPGQTIYEQYF
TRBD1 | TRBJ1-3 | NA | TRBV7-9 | TGTGCCAGCAGCTCCTACGGGACAGGGAGTCCCACCATATATTTT | CASSSYGTGSPTIYF
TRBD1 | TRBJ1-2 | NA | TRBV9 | TGTGCCAGCAGCCTCGGACAGGGAAGCGATGGCTACACCTTC | CASSLGQGSDGYTF
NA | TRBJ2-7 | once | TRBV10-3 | TGTGCCATCAGTGGTCCTACCGGGACTGACTACGAGCAGTACTTC | CAISGPTGTDYEQYF
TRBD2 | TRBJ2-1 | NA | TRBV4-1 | TGCGCCAGCAGCCAGCGGGAGGGGGGGAGTAGGCATGAGCAGTTCTTC | CASSQREGGSRHEQFF
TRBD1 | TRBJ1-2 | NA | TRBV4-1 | TGCGCCAGCAGCCGCGAACCCGGGACAGTCTATGGCTACACCTTC | CASSREPGTVYGYTF
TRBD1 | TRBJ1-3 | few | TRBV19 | TGTGCCAGTACCGTTGGAGACAGGGCGGGAAACACCATATATTTT | CASTVGDRAGNTIYF
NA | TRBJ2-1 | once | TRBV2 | TGTGCCAGCAGTGATCTTGGGGGCCCGTACAATGAGCAGTTCTTC | CASSDLGGPYNEQFF
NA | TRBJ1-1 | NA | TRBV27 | TGTGCCAGCAGTTTAGATGGAGGGGCTAACACTGAAGCTTTCTTT | CASSLDGGANTEAFF
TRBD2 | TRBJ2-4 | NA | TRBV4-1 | TGCGCCAGCAGCCAAGTCAGACTAGCTGCCGAAAACATTCAGTACTTC | CASSQVRLAAENIQYF
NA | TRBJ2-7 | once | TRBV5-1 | TGCGCCAGCAGCTTAACAGGGCCGAGCTCCTACGAGCAGTACTTC | CASSLTGPSSYEQYF
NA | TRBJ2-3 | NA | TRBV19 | TGTGCCAGTAGGAGGTCGGGAGATACGCAGTATTTT | CASRRSGDTQYF
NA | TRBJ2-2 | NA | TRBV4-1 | TGCGCCAGCAGCCCGTACCCTAGGGGGAGCACCGGGGAGCTGTTTTTT | CASSPYPRGSTGELFF
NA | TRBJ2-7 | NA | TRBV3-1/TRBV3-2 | TGTGCCAGCAGCCAAGATCTAACTTACTCCTACGAGCAGTACTTC | CASSQDLTYSYEQYF
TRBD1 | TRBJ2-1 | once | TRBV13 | TGTGCCAGCAGCCCCAGACAGGGAACCTACAATGAGCAGTTCTTC | CASSPRQGTYNEQFF
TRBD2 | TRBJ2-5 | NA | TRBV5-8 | TGTGCCAGCAGCAAAGCGGGGGGGCCGGGGGAGACCCAGTACTTC | CASSKAGGPGETQYF
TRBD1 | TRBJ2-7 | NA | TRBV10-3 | TGTGCCATCACAGACGGGACAGGGCCTCGGTACGAGCAGTACTTC | CAITDGTGPRYEQYF
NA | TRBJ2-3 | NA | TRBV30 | TGTGCCTGGAGTGGCAGGGATACGCAGTATTTT | CAWSGRDTQYF
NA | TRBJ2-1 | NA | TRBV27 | TGTGCCAGCAGTTTAGCACAGAGCTCCTACAATGAGCAGTTCTTC | CASSLAQSSYNEQFF
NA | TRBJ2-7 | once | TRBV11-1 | TGTGCCAGCAGCCCGCGCCCCCGGTCCCACGAGCAGTACTTC | CASSPRPRSHEQYF
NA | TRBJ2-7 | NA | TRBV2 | TGTGCCAGCATTGCCACCGGACAGAATTCTAGAGAGCAGTACTTC | CASIATGQNSREQYF
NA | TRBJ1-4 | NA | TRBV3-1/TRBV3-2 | TGTGCCAGCAGCCAAGCTGCTAGTCCCCTAAGGGAAAAACTGTTTTTT | CASSQAASPLREKLFF
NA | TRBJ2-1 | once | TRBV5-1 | TGCGCCAGCAGCGCGGACTACCGTGAGCAGTTCTTC | CASSADYREQFF
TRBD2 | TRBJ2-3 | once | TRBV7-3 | TGTGCCAGCAGCTTATTATCGCCTAGCGGGGCAAATACGCAGTATTTT | CASSLLSPSGANTQYF
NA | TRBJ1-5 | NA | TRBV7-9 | TGTGCCAGCAGCCCTGGGGGCACGGGCAATCAGCCCCAGCATTTT | CASSPGGTGNQPQHF
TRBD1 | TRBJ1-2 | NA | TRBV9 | TGTGCCAGCAGCGGGGCAGGTCGGGACAGGTCCCCTTATGGCTACACCTTC | CASSGAGRDRSPYGYTF
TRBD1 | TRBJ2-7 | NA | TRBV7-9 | TGTGCCAGCGGTACAGGGGGCGCGTATATTTACGAGCAGTACTTC | CASGTGGAYIYEQYF
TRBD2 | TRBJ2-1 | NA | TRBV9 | TGTGCCAGCAACACCCCCTGGGGCGGGGGAGATTCAGATGAGCAGTTCTTC | CASNTPWGGGDSDEQFF
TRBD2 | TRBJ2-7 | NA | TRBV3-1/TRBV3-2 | TGTGCCAGCAGCCTCCGACTAGCGGGGGGCGACGAGCAGTACTTC | CASSLRLAGGDEQYF
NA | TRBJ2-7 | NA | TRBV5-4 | TGTGCCAGCAGCCCCCATGGACTCAACTACGAGCAGTACTTC | CASSPHGLNYEQYF
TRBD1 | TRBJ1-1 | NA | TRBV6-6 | TGTGCCAGCAGTACAAGACAGGGGGGAACTGAAGCTTTCTTT | CASSTRQGGTEAFF
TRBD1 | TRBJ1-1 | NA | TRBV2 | TGTGCCAGCAGCGGGACAGCGAACACTGAAGCTTTCTTT | CASSGTANTEAFF
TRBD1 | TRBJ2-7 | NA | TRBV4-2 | TGTGCCAGCAGCCGTAAGTCGGGACAGGGGAGGTACGAGCAGTACTTC | CASSRKSGQGRYEQYF
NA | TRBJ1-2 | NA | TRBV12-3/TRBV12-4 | TGTGCCTCGGGCACAGGGAACTATGGCTACACCTTC | CASGTGNYGYTF
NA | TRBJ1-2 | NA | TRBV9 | TGTGCCAGCAGCCAACGGGGGGGCTCGGGCTATGGCTACACCTTC | CASSQRGGSGYGYTF
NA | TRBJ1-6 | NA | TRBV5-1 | TGCGCCAGCAGCTTGGAATACAGGGATTTGAATTCACCCCTCCACTTT | CASSLEYRDLNSPLHF